The text below deals with one TCR beta chain. Its binding antigen is unknown. It has no much larger one-base neighbor in the sample; base qualities were not kept. The data are from a study of blood T cell repertoires in COVID-19 (dated by TCRdb to 2018 to 2021). As for the study more broadly: The collaborator samples originated in the United States, Italy and Spain and spanned the acute and convalescent phases of COVID-19. The repertoires were released in a freely available public database meant as a resource for research on the immune response to SARS-CoV-2. Deeply sampled blood TCRbeta repertoires from subjects exposed to, actively infected with, or recovered from COVID-19 were included in the dataset. The samples were drawn from two sources: the first 160 participants of the ongoing ImmuneRACE study, and over 1,000 subjects contributed by 6 global collaborators. The material from the prospective study consisted of cDNA or gDNA derived from T cells, B-cell-depleted T cells, or PBMCs. A de-identified subject ID, COVID-19 status, age in years and sex were almost always included in the sample metadata. Where available, HLA class I and class II types were taken from metadata supplied by the sample provider and were not determined by assay-based typing.

Each collaborating institution followed its own protocols to collect whole blood in K2EDTA tubes. For TCRbeta analysis, collaborators shipped samples in one of three forms: frozen whole blood, isolated PBMCs, or DNA extracted from either of those sample types. What the work shows at the level of the full study, not this receptor alone: The quantity of clinical and demographic metadata differed by source and by participant and was supplied without curation.

TCRbeta CDR3 regions were amplified from genomic DNA by means of the immunoSEQ Assay, a bias-controlled multiplex PCR. Processing in the source paper ran as follows. Within the assay, amplification of reference gene primers was used to estimate how many nucleated cells each sample contained. To quantify the absolute abundance of each unique TCRbeta CDR3 rearrangement, sequence reads were collapsed and filtered. For each sample, productive Simpson clonality was calculated as the square root of Simpson's diversity index over productive rearrangements. Imported from immuneACCESS, the table was reduced by TCRdb to in-frame sequences with V and J called. These copies leave out some clones; in studies compared against another copy, an unresolved V gene accounts for under half, and the cause of the remainder is not known. V and J calls and clone size follow that table, whereas D and trimming were derived from the DNA. Within this sample are fewer than 200,000 clones, with about 75% of them counted one time only. Approximately 26% of the sample is in the top ten clones.

Measured from the cysteine to the phenylalanine, the CDR3 is 13 residues long. The entry retains the CDR3 DNA only, 39 bases that are in frame from base 1. V ends up 11 bases short and J 7 bases short, with an unmatched junction base count of 6. For CDR1 and CDR2, the germline V gene lists ENHRY and SYGVKD. The sequence joins TRBV10-3 to TRBJ1-6; 9 central bases correspond to TRBD1. Material for sequencing was peripheral blood. The TCR originated in a woman aged 65 to 85 with acute or convalescent COVID-19. CDR3 region: CASNRGPNSPLHF. The nucleotides are TGTGCCTCTAACAGGGGGCCGAATTCACCCCTCCACTTT.